Reported below is one TCR beta chain. The antigen is unknown. The data derive from a study of CD8 T cells in Susac syndrome. Points from the study as a whole: The study recognized that the number of individuals in its TCR sequencing and HLA analysis was relatively small.

This CDR3 has 13 residues. The V end was cut by 3 bases, the J end by 4 bases, with 9 bases between. The V gene's germline CDR1 is SEHNR and CDR2 FQNEAQ (reference sequence). RNA was extracted with the RNeasy kit, and a quantity of roughly 0.5 to 1 ug was reverse transcribed using random hexamers. Amplification of TCR beta CDR3 by immunoSEQ multiplex PCR spanned 54 Vbeta and 13 Jbeta. TCRdb fed the immunoSEQ multiplex PCR reads into MiXCR, producing one record per CDR3 protein. The sample includes approximately 200,000 distinct CDR3 sequences, 90% to 95% of them seen just once. The sample taken for sequencing was CD8+ T cells from PBMCs. The origin of this receptor is a human donor with multiple sclerosis. The V and J genes are TRBV7-9 and TRBJ1-1; D possibly corresponds to TRBD1 (6 bases). CDR3 loop: CASSFEGGTEAFF. The CDR3 DNA reads TGTGCCAGCAGCTTCGAGGGGGGCACTGAAGCTTTCTTT.